This TCR beta chain was observed in a study of cytomegalovirus exposure and HLA in healthy donors. The CDR3 has 15 amino acids. The germline V and J ends were trimmed by 3 bases and 2 bases, with 15 bases remaining between them. Germline V lookup: CDR1 SQVTM, CDR2 ANQGSEA. The PCR made use of 60 Vbeta and 13 Jbeta primers. Sequencing used immunoSEQ multiplex PCR; TCRdb keeps in-frame clones, though not all of them. Of more than 95,000 clones detected, about 68% appear once; the ten largest clones hold under 4.5%. The gene calls are TRBV29-1 and TRBJ2-3, with D unclear. The sequenced sample was PBMCs. The TCR originated in a man in his forties in good health and CMV-seropositive. The DNA of the CDR3 is TGCAGCGTTGAGCCGGCAATCGGGTCCACAGATACGCAGTATTTT. It codes for CSVEPAIGSTDTQYF.